This is a list of T cell receptor beta chains from one sample in a study of CD4 and CD8 cells across lung adenocarcinoma regions. TCRdb re-analysed the PCR reads in MiXCR, keeping a single row per CDR3 protein. The top ten hold about 21% of the sample, which has about 25,000 distinct CDR3 sequences, more than 45% seen once. The sequencing input was CD4+ T cells from the center of a lung tumor. All receptors come from a male donor with lung adenocarcinoma. The CD4 and CD8 labels of this study may be unreliable. The conserved cysteine and the conserved F or W are not part of the CDR3 here. D genes are given only for firm matches.

V: TRBV6-1
D: TRBD1
J: TRBJ1-2
CDR3: ASSEGTGLYGYT

V: TRBV27
D: TRBD1
J: TRBJ1-2
CDR3: ASSGNRGDGYT

V: TRBV30
D: -
J: TRBJ2-3
CDR3: AWSKWGDTQY

V: TRBV30
D: -
J: TRBJ2-7
CDR3: AWAFGGSYEQY

V: TRBV27
D: TRBD1
J: TRBJ2-3
CDR3: ASSLVGTAPTDTQY

V: TRBV6-1
D: -
J: TRBJ2-4
CDR3: ASSVFAGSGGLAKDIQY

V: TRBV10-3
D: -
J: TRBJ2-1
CDR3: AISGLLRGNEQF

V: TRBV4-1
D: -
J: TRBJ1-2
CDR3: ASSQDTAGGRIWGYT

V: TRBV27
D: TRBD2
J: TRBJ2-1
CDR3: ASNLAGETYNEQF

V: TRBV27
D: -
J: TRBJ2-5
CDR3: AGSGDRDGDTQY

V: TRBV10-1
D: -
J: TRBJ2-1
CDR3: ASSVGPVFEQF

V: TRBV6-1
D: -
J: TRBJ2-1
CDR3: ASSEIRIDEQF

V: TRBV27
D: -
J: -
CDR3: ASSPGLVGSGTDTQY

V: TRBV6-8
D: -
J: TRBJ2-2
CDR3: ASSYSRWSYVNTGTLF

V: TRBV27
D: -
J: TRBJ2-5
CDR3: AGSSGGGEDTQY

V: TRBV10-1
D: TRBD1
J: TRBJ2-2
CDR3: ASQGAGGELF

V: TRBV6-1
D: -
J: -
CDR3: ASRLQAGIPGEQY

V: TRBV6-5
D: -
J: TRBJ2-3
CDR3: ASSSQPTDTQY

V: TRBV4-1
D: -
J: TRBJ2-5
CDR3: ASSQELTEGTEY

V: TRBV27
D: -
J: -
CDR3: ASSFSASYAYEQY

V: TRBV11-2
D: TRBD2
J: -
CDR3: ASSLGGLAGVGETQY

V: TRBV6-5
D: -
J: TRBJ2-3
CDR3: ASSYSTREPTDTQY

V: TRBV12-3/TRBV12-4
D: -
J: TRBJ2-2
CDR3: ASTPGSNTGELF

V: TRBV6-1
D: -
J: TRBJ2-5
CDR3: ASSWGNEQY

V: TRBV6-1
D: -
J: TRBJ2-1
CDR3: ASSEATFWSEQF

V: TRBV4-1
D: -
J: TRBJ1-2
CDR3: ASSQDQYRGLTYGYT

V: TRBV27
D: TRBD2
J: TRBJ2-5
CDR3: AGSGGCDPETQY

V: TRBV27
D: -
J: TRBJ2-3
CDR3: ASSLMGYGTDTQY

V: TRBV10-3
D: TRBD1
J: TRBJ2-3
CDR3: AISATGGLDTQY

V: TRBV7-8
D: TRBD1
J: TRBJ2-7
CDR3: ASSQDRASYEQY

V: TRBV10-1
D: -
J: TRBJ2-2
CDR3: ASSERRAPTGELF